This TCR beta chain was identified during a study of OX40 agonist ivuxolimab in advanced cancers. Study conclusions and caveats: Normalized T-cell clonal expansion was also low in a subset of nonresponders.

Measured with immunoSEQ multiplex PCR; TCRdb has only the in-frame clones, and not every one. Of 72,000 or so clones in the sample, under 90% are singletons; the top ten hold around 0.45%. This clone was seen more than once but under ten times. Its specificity is not known. CDR3 size: 11 residues. Germline V CDR1 and CDR2: DFQATT, SNEGSKA (reference sequence). Trimming removed 3 bases at V and 9 bases at J, with 9 bases between. This clonotype was obtained from an adult with an advanced solid tumor such as melanoma, head and neck, liver or kidney cancer. The chain carries TRBV20-1 and TRBJ2-1; D unresolved. The specimen comprised CD4+ or CD8+ T cells sorted from blood, sampled in a trial of the OX40 agonist ivuxolimab. The chain's CDR3 is CSASWEGEQFF. The CDR3 DNA follows: TGCAGTGCTAGTTGGGAAGGTGAGCAGTTCTTC.